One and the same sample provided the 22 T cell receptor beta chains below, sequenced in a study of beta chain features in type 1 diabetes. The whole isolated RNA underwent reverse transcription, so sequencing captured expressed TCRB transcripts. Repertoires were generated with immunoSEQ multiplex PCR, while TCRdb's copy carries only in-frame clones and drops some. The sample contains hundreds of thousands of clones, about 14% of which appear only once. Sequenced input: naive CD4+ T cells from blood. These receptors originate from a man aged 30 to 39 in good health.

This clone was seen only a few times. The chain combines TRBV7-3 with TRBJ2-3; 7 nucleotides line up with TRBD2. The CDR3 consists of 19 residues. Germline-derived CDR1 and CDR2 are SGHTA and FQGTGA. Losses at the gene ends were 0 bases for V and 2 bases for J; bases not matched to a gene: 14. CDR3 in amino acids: CASSLTGPLSGALTDTQYF. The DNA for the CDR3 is TGTGCCAGCAGCTTAACGGGGCCCTTGAGCGGGGCCCTCACAGATACGCAGTATTTT.

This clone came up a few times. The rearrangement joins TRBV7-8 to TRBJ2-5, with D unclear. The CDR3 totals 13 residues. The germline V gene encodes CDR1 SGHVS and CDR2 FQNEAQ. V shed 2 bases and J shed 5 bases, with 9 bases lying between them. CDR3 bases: TGTGCCAGCAGCTTATCAACGTGGGAGACCCAGTACTTC. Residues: CASSLSTWETQYF.

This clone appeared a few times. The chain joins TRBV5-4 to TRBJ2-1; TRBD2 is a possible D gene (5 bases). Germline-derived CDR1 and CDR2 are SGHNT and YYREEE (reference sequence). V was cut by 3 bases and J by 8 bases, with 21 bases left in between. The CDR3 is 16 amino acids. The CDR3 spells CASSSDPGPTADEQFF. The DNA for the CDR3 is TGTGCCAGCAGCTCGGACCCCGGGCCCACAGCGGATGAGCAGTTCTTC.

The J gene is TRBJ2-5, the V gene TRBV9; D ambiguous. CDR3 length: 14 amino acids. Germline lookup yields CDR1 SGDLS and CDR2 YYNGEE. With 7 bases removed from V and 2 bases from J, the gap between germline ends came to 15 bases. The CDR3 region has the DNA TGTGCCAGCGGTCGAGGTCCGCAGCAAGAGACCCAGTACTTC. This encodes CASGRGPQQETQYF.

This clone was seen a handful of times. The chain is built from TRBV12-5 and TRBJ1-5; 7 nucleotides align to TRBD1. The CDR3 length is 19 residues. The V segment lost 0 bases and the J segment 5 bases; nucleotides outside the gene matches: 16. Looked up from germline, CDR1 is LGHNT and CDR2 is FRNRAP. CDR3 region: CASGLVLLSMGQQDQPQHF. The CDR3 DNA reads TGTGCTAGTGGTTTGGTACTTTTATCGATGGGACAGCAAGATCAGCCCCAGCATTTT. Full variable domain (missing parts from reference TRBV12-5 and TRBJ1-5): DARVTQTPRHKVTEMGQEVTMRCQPILGHNTVFWYRQTMMQGLELLAYFRNRAPLDDSGMPKDRFSAEMPDATLATLKIQPSEPRDSAVYFCASGLVLLSMGQQDQPQHFGDGTRLSIL.

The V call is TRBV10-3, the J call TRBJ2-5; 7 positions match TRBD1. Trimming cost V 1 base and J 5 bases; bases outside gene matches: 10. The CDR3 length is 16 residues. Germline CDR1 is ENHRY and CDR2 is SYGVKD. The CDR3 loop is CAISEWGPDRDETQYF. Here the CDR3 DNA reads TGTGCCATCAGTGAGTGGGGGCCTGACAGGGATGAGACCCAGTACTTC.

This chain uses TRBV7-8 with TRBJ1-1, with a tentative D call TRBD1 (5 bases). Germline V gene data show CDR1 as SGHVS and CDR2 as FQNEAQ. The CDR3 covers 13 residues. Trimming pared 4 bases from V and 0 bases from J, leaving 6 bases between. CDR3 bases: TGTGCCAGCAGCTGGGGACTGAACACTGAAGCTTTCTTT. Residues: CASSWGLNTEAFF.

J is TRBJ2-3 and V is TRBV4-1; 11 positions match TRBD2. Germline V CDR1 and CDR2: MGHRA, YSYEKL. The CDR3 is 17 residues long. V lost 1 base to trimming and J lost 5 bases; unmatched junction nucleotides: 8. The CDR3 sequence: CASSQGVAGGPGDTQYF. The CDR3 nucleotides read TGCGCCAGCAGCCAAGGGGTAGCGGGAGGGCCGGGAGATACGCAGTATTTT.

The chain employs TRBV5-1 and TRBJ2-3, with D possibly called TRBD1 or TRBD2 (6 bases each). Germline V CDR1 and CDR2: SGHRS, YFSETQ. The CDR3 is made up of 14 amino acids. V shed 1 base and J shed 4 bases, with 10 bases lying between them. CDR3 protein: CASSLYREADTQYF. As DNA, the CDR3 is TGCGCCAGCAGCTTGTACAGGGAGGCAGATACGCAGTATTTT. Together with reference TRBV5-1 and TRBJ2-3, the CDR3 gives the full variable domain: KAGVTQTPRYLIKTRGQQVTLSCSPISGHRSVSWYQQTPGQGLQFLFEYFSETQRNKGNFPGRFSGRQFSNSRSEMNVSTLELGDSALYLCASSLYREADTQYFGPGTRLTVL.

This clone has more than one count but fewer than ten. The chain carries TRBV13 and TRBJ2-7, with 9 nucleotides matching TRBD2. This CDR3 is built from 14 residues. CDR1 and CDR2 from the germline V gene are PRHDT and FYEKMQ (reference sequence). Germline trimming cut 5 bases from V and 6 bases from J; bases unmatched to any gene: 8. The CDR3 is CASSPGLAPSEQYV. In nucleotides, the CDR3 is TGTGCCAGCAGCCCTGGACTAGCGCCGTCCGAGCAGTACGTC.

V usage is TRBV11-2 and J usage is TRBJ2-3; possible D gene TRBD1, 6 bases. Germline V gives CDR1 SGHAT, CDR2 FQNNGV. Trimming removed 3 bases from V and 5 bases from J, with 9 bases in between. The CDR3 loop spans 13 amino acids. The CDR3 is CASSFTGLDTQYF. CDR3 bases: TGTGCCAGCAGCTTTACAGGGCTAGATACGCAGTATTTT.

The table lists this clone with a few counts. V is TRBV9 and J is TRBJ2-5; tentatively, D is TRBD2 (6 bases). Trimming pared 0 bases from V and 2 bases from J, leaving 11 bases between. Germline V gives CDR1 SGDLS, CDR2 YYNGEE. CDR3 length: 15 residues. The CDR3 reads CASSVDETRQETQYF. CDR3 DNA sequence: TGTGCCAGCAGCGTAGATGAGACTAGGCAAGAGACCCAGTACTTC.

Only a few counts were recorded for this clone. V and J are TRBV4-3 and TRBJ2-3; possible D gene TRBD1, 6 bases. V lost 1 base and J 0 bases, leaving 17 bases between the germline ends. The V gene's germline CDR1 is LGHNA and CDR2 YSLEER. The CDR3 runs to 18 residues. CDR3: CASSQALQGQASTDTQYF. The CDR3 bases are TGCGCCAGCAGCCAAGCGTTACAGGGTCAAGCTAGCACAGATACGCAGTATTTT.

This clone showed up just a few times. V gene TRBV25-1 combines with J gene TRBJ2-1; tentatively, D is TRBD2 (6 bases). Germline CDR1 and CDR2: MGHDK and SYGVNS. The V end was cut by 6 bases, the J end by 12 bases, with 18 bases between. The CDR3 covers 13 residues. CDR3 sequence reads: CASSQPAGLGQFF. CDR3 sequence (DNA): TGTGCCAGCAGCCAACCTGCGGGGTTGGGGCAGTTCTTC.

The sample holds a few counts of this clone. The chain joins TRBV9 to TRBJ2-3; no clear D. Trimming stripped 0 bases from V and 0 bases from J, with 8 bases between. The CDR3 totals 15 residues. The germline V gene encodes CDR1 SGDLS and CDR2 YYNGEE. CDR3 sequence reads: CASSVVATSTDTQYF. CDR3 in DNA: TGTGCCAGCAGCGTAGTGGCAACCAGCACAGATACGCAGTATTTT.

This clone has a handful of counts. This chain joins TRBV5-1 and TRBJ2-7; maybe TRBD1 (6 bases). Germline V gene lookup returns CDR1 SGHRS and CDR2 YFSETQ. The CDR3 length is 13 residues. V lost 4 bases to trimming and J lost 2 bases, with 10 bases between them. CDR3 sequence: CASSPGQTYEQYF. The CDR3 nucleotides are TGCGCCAGCAGCCCCGGACAGACCTACGAGCAGTACTTC.

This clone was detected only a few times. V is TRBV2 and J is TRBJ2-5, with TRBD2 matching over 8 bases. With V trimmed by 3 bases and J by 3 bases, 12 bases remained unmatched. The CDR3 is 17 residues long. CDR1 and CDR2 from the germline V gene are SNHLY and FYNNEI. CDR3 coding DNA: TGTGCCAGCAGTGACCTCCGGTTGGCGGGGGGCAAAGAGACCCAGTACTTC. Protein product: CASSDLRLAGGKETQYF.

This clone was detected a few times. The CDR3 DNA is TGTGCCTGGAGTGTAGGAGGGACAGACTACGAGCAGTACGTC. Protein product: CAWSVGGTDYEQYV. The chain joins TRBV30 to TRBJ2-7, with a tentative D call TRBD1 (7 bases). This CDR3 is 14 amino acids long. Trimming removed 0 bases from V and 3 bases from J, with 12 bases in between. CDR1 is GTSNPN, CDR2 SVGIG, per germline (reference sequence).

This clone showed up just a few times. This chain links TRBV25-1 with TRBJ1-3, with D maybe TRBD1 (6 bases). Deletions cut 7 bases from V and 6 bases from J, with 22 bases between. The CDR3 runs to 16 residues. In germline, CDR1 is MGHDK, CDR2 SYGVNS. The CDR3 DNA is TGTGCCAGCAATCCCGGGGGGCGGAACACGAAAAACACCATATATTTT. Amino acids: CASNPGGRNTKNTIYF.

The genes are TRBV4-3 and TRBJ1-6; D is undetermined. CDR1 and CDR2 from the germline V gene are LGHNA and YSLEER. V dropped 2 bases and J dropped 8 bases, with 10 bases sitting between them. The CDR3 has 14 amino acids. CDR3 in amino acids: CASSQRQRDSPLHF. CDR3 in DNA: TGCGCCAGCAGCCAACGGCAGCGGGATTCACCCCTCCACTTT.

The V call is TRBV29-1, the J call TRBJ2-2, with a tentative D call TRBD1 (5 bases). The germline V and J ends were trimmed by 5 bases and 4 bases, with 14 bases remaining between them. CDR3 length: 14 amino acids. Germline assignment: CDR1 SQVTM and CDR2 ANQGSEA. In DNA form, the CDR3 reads TGCAGCGTTTTAGGGGCCCAACCCACCGGGGAGCTGTTTTTT. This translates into CSVLGAQPTGELFF.

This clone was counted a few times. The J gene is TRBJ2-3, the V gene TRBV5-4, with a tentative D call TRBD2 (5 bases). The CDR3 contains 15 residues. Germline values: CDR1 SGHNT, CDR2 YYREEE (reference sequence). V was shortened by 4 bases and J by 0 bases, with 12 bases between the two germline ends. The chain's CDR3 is CASSALGGSTDTQYF. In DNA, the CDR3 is TGTGCCAGCAGCGCGTTAGGCGGGAGCACAGATACGCAGTATTTT.